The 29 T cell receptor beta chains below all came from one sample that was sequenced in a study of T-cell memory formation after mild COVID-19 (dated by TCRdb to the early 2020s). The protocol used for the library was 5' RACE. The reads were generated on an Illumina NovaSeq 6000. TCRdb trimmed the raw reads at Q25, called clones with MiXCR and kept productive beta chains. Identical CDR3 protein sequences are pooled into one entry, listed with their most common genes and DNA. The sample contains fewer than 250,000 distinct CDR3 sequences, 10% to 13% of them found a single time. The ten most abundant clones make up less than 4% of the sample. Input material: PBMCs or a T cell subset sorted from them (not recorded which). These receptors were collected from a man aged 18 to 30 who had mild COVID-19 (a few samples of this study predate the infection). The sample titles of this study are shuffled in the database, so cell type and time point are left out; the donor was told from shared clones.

The CDR3 is CSASLASGGSEQFF. The CDR3 DNA follows: TGCAGTGCTAGTCTGGCTAGCGGGGGAAGTGAGCAGTTCTTC. This chain uses TRBV20-1 with TRBJ2-1; 10 bases match TRBD2. V trimming: 3 bases; J trimming: 9 bases; junction bases outside the gene matches: 8. The CDR3 consists of 14 residues. Germline V gene sequence: CDR1 DFQATT, CDR2 SNEGSKA (reference sequence).

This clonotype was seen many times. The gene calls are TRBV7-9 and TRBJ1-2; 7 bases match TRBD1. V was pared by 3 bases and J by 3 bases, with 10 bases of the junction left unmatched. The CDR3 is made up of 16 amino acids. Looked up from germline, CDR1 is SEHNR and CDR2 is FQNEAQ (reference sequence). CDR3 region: CASSFPQGGVDYGYTF. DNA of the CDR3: TGTGCCAGCAGCTTCCCCCAGGGGGGGGTTGACTATGGCTACACCTTC.

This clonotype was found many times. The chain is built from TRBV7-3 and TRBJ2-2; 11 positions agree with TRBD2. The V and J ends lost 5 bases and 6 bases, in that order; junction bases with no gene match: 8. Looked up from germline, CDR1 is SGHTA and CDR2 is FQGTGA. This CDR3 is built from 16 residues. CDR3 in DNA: TGTGCCAGCAGCCCCGATAGCGGGGGGGCCTCCGGGGAGCTGTTTTTT. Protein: CASSPDSGGASGELFF.

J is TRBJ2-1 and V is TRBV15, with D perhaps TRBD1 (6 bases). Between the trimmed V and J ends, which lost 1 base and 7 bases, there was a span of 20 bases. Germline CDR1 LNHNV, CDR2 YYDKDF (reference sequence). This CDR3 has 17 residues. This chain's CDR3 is CATSRGVVLSRGNEQFF. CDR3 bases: TGTGCCACCAGCAGAGGAGTGGTTCTTAGCAGGGGTAATGAGCAGTTCTTC.

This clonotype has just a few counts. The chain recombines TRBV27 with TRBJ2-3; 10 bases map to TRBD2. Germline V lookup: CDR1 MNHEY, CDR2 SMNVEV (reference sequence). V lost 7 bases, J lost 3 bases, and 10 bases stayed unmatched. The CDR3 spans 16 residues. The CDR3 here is CASTRRSGGGTDTQYF. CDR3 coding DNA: TGTGCCAGCACGCGGAGGAGCGGGGGGGGAACAGATACGCAGTATTTT.

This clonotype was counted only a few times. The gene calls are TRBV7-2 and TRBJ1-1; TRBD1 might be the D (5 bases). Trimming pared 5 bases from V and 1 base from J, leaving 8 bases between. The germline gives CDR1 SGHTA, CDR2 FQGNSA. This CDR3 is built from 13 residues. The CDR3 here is CASSNQGNTEAFF. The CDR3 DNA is TGTGCCAGCAGCAACCAGGGGAACACTGAAGCTTTCTTT. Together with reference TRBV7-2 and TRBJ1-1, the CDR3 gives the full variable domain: GAGVSQSPSNKVTEKGKDVELRCDPISGHTALYWYRQSLGQGLEFLIYFQGNSAPDKSGLPSDRFSAERTGGSVSTLTIQRTQQEDSAVYLCASSNQGNTEAFFGQGTRLTVV.

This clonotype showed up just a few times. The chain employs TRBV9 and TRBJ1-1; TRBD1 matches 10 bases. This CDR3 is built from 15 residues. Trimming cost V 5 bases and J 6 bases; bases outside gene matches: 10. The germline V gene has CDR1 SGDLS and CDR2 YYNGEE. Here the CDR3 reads CASRRTGGGYAEAFF. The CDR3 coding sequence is TGTGCCAGCAGGCGGACAGGGGGGGGTTACGCTGAAGCTTTCTTT.

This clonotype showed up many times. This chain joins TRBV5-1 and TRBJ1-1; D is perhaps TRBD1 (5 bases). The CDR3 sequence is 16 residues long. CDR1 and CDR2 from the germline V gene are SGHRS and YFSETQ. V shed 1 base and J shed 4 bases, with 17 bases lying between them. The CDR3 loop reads CASSLNGGFQGTEAFF. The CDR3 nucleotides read TGCGCCAGCAGCTTGAACGGGGGTTTCCAGGGCACTGAAGCTTTCTTT.

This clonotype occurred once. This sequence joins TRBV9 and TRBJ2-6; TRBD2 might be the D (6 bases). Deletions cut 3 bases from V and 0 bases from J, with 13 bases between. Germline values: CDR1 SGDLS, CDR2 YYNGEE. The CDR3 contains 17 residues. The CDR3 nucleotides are TGTGCCAGCAGCGAGGGCCGGGGGACCTCTGGGGCCAACGTCCTGACTTTC. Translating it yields CASSEGRGTSGANVLTF. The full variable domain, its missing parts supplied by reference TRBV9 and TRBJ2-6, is DSGVTQTPKHLITATGQRVTLRCSPRSGDLSVYWYQQSLDQGLQFLIQYYNGEERAKGNILERFSAQQFPDLHSELNLSSLELGDSALYFCASSEGRGTSGANVLTFGAGSRLTVL.

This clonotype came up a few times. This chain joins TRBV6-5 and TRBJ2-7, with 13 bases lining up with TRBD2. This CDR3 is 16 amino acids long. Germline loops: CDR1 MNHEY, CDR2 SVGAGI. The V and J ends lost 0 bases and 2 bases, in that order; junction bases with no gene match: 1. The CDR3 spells CASSYSGTSGAYEQYF. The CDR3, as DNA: TGTGCCAGCAGTTACTCCGGGACTAGCGGGGCCTACGAGCAGTACTTC.

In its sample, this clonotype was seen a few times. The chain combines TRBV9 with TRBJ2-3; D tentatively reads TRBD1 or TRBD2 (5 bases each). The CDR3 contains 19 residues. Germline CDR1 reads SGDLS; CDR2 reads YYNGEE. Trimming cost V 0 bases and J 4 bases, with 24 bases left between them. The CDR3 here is CASSVGERGAAGYPDTQYF. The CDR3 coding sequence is TGTGCCAGCAGCGTAGGGGAGAGGGGAGCGGCCGGTTACCCAGATACGCAGTATTTT. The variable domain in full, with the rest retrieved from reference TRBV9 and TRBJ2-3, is DSGVTQTPKHLITATGQRVTLRCSPRSGDLSVYWYQQSLDQGLQFLIQYYNGEERAKGNILERFSAQQFPDLHSELNLSSLELGDSALYFCASSVGERGAAGYPDTQYFGPGTRLTVL.

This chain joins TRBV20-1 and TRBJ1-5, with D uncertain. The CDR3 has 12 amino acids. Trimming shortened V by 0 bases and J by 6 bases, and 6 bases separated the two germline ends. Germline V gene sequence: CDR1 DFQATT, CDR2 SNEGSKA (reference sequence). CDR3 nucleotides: TGCAGTGCTAGAGAATATGGTCAGCCCCAGCATTTT. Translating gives CSAREYGQPQHF.

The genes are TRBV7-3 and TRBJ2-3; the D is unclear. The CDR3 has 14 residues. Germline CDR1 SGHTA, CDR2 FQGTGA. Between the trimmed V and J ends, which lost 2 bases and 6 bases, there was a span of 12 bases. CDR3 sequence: CASSLFGVADTQYF. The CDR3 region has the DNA TGTGCCAGCAGCTTATTCGGAGTGGCCGATACGCAGTATTTT.

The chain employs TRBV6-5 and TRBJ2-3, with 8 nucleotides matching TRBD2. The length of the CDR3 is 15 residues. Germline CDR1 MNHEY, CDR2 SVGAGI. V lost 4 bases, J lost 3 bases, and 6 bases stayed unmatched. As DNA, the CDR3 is TGTGCCAGCAGTTTTCGAGCGGGGGTGACAGATACGCAGTATTTT. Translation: CASSFRAGVTDTQYF.

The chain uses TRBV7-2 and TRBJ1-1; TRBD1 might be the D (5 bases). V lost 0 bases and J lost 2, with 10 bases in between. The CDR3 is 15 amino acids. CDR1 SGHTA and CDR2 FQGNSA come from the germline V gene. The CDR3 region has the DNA TGTGCCAGCAGCTTAGCCGTAGACAGAAACACTGAAGCTTTCTTT. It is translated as CASSLAVDRNTEAFF.

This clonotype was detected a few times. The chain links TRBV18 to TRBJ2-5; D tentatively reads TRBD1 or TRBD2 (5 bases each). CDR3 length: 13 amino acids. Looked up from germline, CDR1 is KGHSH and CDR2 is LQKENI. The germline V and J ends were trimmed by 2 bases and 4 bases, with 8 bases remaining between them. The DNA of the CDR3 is TGTGCCAGCTCACCAGGGACGGTAGAGACCCAGTACTTC. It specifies CASSPGTVETQYF.

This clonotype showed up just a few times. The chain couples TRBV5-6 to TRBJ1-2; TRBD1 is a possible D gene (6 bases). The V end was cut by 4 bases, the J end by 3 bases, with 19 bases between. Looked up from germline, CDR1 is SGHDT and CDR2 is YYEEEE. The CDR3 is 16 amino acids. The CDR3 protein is CASSLGPGQYDYGYTF. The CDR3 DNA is TGTGCCAGCAGCCTAGGACCGGGACAATACGACTATGGCTACACCTTC.

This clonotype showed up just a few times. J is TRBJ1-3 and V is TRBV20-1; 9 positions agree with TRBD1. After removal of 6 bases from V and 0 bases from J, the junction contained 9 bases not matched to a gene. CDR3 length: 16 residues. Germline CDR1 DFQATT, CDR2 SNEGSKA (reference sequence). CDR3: CSASKGQGGSGNTIYF. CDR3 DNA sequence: TGCAGTGCGAGCAAGGGACAGGGTGGCTCTGGAAACACCATATATTTT.

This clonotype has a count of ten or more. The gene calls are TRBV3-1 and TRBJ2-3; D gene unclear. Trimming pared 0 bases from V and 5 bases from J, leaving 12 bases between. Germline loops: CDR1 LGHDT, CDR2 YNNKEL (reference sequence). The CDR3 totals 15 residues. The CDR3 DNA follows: TGTGCCAGCAGCCAAGAAAACCTAAAGGTAGATACGCAGTATTTT. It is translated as CASSQENLKVDTQYF.

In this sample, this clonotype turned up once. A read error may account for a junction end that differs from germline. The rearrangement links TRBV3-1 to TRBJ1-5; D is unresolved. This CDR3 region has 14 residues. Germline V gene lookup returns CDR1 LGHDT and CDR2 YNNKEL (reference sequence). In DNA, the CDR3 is TGTGCCAGCAGCCAAGAGGGTAGCGATCAGCCCCAGCATTTT. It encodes CASSQEGSDQPQHF.

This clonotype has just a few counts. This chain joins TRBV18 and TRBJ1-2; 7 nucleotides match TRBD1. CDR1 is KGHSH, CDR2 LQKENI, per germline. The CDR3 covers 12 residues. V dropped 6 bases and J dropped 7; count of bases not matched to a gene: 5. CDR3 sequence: CASSQGQSGYTF. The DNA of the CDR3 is TGTGCCAGCTCTCAGGGACAGTCTGGCTACACCTTC.

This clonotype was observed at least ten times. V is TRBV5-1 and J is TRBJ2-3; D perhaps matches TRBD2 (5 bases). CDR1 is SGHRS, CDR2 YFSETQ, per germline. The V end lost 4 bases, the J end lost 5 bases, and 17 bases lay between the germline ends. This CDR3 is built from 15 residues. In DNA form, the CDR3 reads TGCGCCAGCAGCCCCGGCGGGTCTGCAGGAGATACGCAGTATTTT. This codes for CASSPGGSAGDTQYF.

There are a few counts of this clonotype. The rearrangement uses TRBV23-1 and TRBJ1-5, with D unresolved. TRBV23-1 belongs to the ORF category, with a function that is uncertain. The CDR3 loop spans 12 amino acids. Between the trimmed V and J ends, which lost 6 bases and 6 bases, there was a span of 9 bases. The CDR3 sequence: CASRPYRQPQHF. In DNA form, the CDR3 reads TGCGCCAGCAGACCATACCGTCAGCCCCAGCATTTT.

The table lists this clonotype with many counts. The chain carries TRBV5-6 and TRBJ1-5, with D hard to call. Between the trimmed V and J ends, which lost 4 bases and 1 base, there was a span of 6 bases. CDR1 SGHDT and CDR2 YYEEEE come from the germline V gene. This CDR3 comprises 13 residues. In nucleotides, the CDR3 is TGTGCCAGCAGCGCGGACAGCAATCAGCCCCAGCATTTT. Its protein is CASSADSNQPQHF.

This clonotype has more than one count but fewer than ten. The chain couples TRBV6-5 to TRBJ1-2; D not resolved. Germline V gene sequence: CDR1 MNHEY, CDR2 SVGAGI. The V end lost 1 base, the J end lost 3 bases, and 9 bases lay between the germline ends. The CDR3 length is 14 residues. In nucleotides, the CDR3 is TGTGCCAGCAGTTACTGGGCTGGGGACTATGGCTACACCTTC. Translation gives CASSYWAGDYGYTF.

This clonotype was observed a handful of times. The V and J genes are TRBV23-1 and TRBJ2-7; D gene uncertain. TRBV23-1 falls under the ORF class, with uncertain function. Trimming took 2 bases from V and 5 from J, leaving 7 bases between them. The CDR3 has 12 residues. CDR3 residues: CASSQVGNEQYV. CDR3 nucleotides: TGCGCCAGCAGTCAAGTTGGGAACGAGCAGTACGTC.

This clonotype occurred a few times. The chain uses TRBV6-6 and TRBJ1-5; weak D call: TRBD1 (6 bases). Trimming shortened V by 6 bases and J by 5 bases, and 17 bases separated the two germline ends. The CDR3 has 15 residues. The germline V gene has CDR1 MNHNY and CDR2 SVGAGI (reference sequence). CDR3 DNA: TGTGCCAGCAGATCTTTGACAGGAACTTATCAGCCCCAGCATTTT. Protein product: CASRSLTGTYQPQHF.

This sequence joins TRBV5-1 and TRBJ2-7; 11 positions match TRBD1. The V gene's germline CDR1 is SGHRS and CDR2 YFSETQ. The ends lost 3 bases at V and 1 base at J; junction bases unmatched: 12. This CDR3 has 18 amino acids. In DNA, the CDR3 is TGCGCCAGCAGCTATACTGGGACAGGGGGTTTGACGTCCTACGAGCAGTACTTC. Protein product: CASSYTGTGGLTSYEQYF.

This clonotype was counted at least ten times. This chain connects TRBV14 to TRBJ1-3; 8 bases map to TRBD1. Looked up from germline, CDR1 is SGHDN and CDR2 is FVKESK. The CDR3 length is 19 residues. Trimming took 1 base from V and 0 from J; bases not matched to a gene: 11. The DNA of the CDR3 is TGTGCCAGCAGCCAAGGTTACGCGAGACAGGGGAACTCTGGAAACACCATATATTTT. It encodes CASSQGYARQGNSGNTIYF.